The entry below describes one TCR beta chain. The data belong to a study of blood T cell repertoires in COVID-19. Across the study: Sources were T cells, B-cell-depleted T cells, or PBMCs; the material itself was cDNA or gDNA.

Sequenced by immunoSEQ multiplex PCR; TCRdb stores in-frame clones only, minus some. Here the sample spans 300,000 or so clones, roughly 84% being singletons. Germline CDR1 reads MNHEY; CDR2 reads SMNVEV (reference sequence). The CDR3 runs 16 residues. With 6 bases clipped from V and 7 bases from J, the junction kept 12 bases outside the gene matches. Those enrolled, adults aged roughly 18 to 89 years, came from fewer than 25 US areas. Cohort placement rested on clinical history that participants reported themselves. Donors in Cohort 3 counted as recovered after two negative PCRs, clearance, or symptom resolution.

The chain joins TRBV27 to TRBJ2-2; 9 nucleotides line up with TRBD1. Specimen: PBMCs or T cells enriched from blood (not recorded which). The sequence derives from a woman aged 25 to 45 who had recovered from COVID-19. The CDR3 reads CASRWAWTGVVGELFF. The CDR3 DNA is TGTGCCAGCAGGTGGGCGTGGACAGGGGTCGTCGGGGAGCTGTTTTTT.